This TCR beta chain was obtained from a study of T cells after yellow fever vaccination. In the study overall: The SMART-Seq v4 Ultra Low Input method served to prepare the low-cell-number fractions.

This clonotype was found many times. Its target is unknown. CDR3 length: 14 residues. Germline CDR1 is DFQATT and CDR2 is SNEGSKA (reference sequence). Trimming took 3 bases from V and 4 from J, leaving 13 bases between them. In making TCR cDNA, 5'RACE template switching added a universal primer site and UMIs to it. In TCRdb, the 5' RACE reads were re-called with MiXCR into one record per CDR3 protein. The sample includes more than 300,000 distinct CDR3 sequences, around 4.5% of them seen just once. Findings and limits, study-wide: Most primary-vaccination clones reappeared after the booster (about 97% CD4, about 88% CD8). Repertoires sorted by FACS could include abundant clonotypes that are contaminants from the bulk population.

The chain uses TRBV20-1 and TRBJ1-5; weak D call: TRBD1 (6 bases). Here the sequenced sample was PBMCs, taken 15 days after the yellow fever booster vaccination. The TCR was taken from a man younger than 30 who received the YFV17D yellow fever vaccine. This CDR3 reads CSASPYRENQPQHF. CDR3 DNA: TGCAGTGCTAGTCCTTACAGGGAGAATCAGCCCCAGCATTTT.